These 8 T cell receptor beta chains were sequenced from one sample in a study of CD4 T cells in relation to SARS-CoV-2 and coronaviruses. Before the COVID-19 pandemic, during about 2010-2019, CD4+ T cells were taken from unexposed donors. Assay used: immunoSEQ multiplex PCR; TCRdb lists only in-frame clones, some missing. The sample contains tens of thousands of clones, around 86% of which appear only once. The sample comprised memory CD4+ T cells from PBMCs. These receptors all stem from a human donor in good health.

The chain has TRBV28 and TRBJ2-1; D is tentatively TRBD1 or TRBD2 (5 bases each). CDR1 and CDR2 from the germline V gene are MDHEN and SYDVKM. The CDR3 runs 17 residues. V was trimmed by 2 bases and J by 5 bases, leaving 19 bases between them. This CDR3 is CASSLLSWGKSHNEQFF. For the CDR3, the DNA is TGTGCCAGCAGTTTACTATCGTGGGGGAAATCCCACAATGAGCAGTTCTTC. Full variable domain (outside the CDR3, taken from reference TRBV28 and TRBJ2-1): DVKVTQSSRYLVKRTGEKVFLECVQDMDHENMFWYRQDPGLGLRLIYFSYDVKMKEKGDIPEGYSVSREKKERFSLILESASTNQTSMYLCASSLLSWGKSHNEQFFGPGTRLTVL.

The rearrangement uses TRBV19 and TRBJ2-7; D is unresolved. The CDR3 sequence is 14 residues long. Trimming shortened V by 2 bases and J by 6 bases, and 14 bases separated the two germline ends. Germline lookup yields CDR1 LNHDA and CDR2 SQIVND (reference sequence). CDR3 sequence: CASSISPLAGEQYF. Written as DNA, the CDR3 is TGTGCCAGTAGTATAAGCCCGTTAGCTGGCGAGCAGTACTTC.

V and J are TRBV7-3 and TRBJ2-2; 7 bases map to TRBD1. The trim removed 2 bases at V and 6 bases at J, leaving 9 bases unmatched. Per the germline V gene, CDR1 is SGHTA and CDR2 is FQGTGA. CDR3 length equals 16 residues. The CDR3 nucleotides read TGTGCCAGCAGCTTATCTCCAGGGGGAAACGCCGGGGAGCTGTTTTTT. Protein: CASSLSPGGNAGELFF. The variable domain in full, completed from reference TRBV7-3 and TRBJ2-2, reads GAGVSQTPSNKVTEKGKYVELRCDPISGHTALYWYRQSLGQGPEFLIYFQGTGAADDSGLPNDRFFAVRPEGSVSTLKIQRTERGDSAVYLCASSLSPGGNAGELFFGEGSRLTVL.

V usage is TRBV5-1 and J usage is TRBJ2-1; 11 positions match TRBD2. V lost 4 bases, J lost 4 bases, and 13 bases stayed unmatched. Germline-derived CDR1 and CDR2 are SGHRS and YFSETQ. The CDR3 covers 18 residues. The CDR3 DNA follows: TGCGCCAGCAGCCGGGGAGGTAGCGGGAGGGCCTCGTACAATGAGCAGTTCTTC. Translating gives CASSRGGSGRASYNEQFF.

The chain joins TRBV10-2 to TRBJ1-5; D not resolved. Trimming shortened V by 2 bases and J by 5 bases, and 7 bases separated the two germline ends. This CDR3 contains 13 residues. The germline CDR1 and CDR2 sequences are WSHSY and SAAADI. CDR3 region: CASSERRDQPQHF. CDR3 in DNA: TGCGCCAGCAGTGAGCGCAGAGATCAGCCCCAGCATTTT.

The chain employs TRBV7-2 and TRBJ1-5, with D tentatively TRBD1 (6 bases). The CDR3 is 13 residues long. The V end lost 5 bases, the J end lost 5 bases, and 10 bases lay between the germline ends. CDR1 SGHTA and CDR2 FQGNSA come from the germline V gene. The CDR3 sequence is CASSLWTDQPQHF. The CDR3 DNA sequence: TGTGCCAGCAGCCTATGGACAGATCAGCCCCAGCATTTT. Looking up the rest from reference TRBV7-2 and TRBJ1-5 gives the full variable domain: GAGVSQSPSNKVTEKGKDVELRCDPISGHTALYWYRQSLGQGLEFLIYFQGNSAPDKSGLPSDRFSAERTGGSVSTLTIQRTQQEDSAVYLCASSLWTDQPQHFGDGTRLSIL.

The chain links TRBV30 to TRBJ2-1, with 11 bases matching TRBD2. Germline CDR1 is GTSNPN and CDR2 is SVGIG (reference sequence). This CDR3 is built from 18 residues. The V gene end was trimmed by 1 base and the J gene end by 4 bases; junction bases not matched to a gene: 12. The CDR3 nucleotides read TGTGCCTGGAGTGCCGATCCCCTGGGACTAGCGGAGTACAATGAGCAGTTCTTC. Its protein product is CAWSADPLGLAEYNEQFF.

The chain has TRBV2 and TRBJ1-5; D call uncertain. The CDR3 contains 16 residues. The germline V gene encodes CDR1 SNHLY and CDR2 FYNNEI. Trimming pared 6 bases from V and 0 bases from J, leaving 15 bases between. The CDR3 here is CASRKNVGNSNQPQHF. In nucleotides, the CDR3 is TGTGCCAGCAGAAAAAATGTGGGAAATAGCAATCAGCCCCAGCATTTT.